Each of the 30 T cell receptor beta chains below was sequenced from the same sample in a study of T cell repertoires in aging, cancer and after chemotherapy. A mixed TRB-A/B primer pool amplified rearranged TRB by multiplex touch-down PCR. Each CDR3 protein is one row after TCRdb ran MiXCR on the multiplex PCR reads. The table lists about 4,500 distinct CDR3 sequences, 64% of them singletons. The template was genomic DNA from peripheral blood, not RNA. What was sequenced was blood. These receptors were obtained from a human donor with a solid tumor.

The rearrangement links TRBV9 to TRBJ1-2, with D possibly being TRBD1 (5 bases). Germline V gene sequence: CDR1 SGDLS, CDR2 YYNGEE. Trimming pared 0 bases from V and 3 bases from J, leaving 12 bases between. This CDR3 has 15 residues. CDR3 nucleotides: TGTGCCAGCAGCGTAGGACGGCGGGGGGACTATGGCTACACCTTC. Translating gives CASSVGRRGDYGYTF. Combining the CDR3 with reference TRBV9 and TRBJ1-2 gives the whole variable domain DSGVTQTPKHLITATGQRVTLRCSPRSGDLSVYWYQQSLDQGLQFLIQYYNGEERAKGNILERFSAQQFPDLHSELNLSSLELGDSALYFCASSVGRRGDYGYTFGSGTRLTVV.

V is TRBV6-6 and J is TRBJ2-4; 11 bases match TRBD2. The CDR3 extends over 17 amino acids. Trimming cost V 2 bases and J 8 bases; bases outside gene matches: 11. CDR1 is MNHNY and CDR2 is SVGAGI in the germline V gene (reference sequence). The CDR3 protein is CASSYGRIAGGPDIQYF. CDR3 sequence (DNA): TGTGCCAGCAGTTACGGGCGAATAGCGGGAGGGCCAGACATTCAGTACTTC.

This clonotype was observed a handful of times. The gene calls are TRBV19 and TRBJ1-4; TRBD1 matches 10 bases. Germline V gene lookup returns CDR1 LNHDA and CDR2 SQIVND (reference sequence). V was clipped by 6 bases and J by 7 bases; unmatched bases: 5. This CDR3 comprises 14 residues. The CDR3 nucleotides read TGTGCCAGTAGATCGGACAGGGGGAGTGAAAAACTGTTTTTT. It specifies CASRSDRGSEKLFF.

In DNA, the CDR3 is TGTGCCAGTCAGGTGCCTGGAAACACCATATATTTT. Its translation is CASQVPGNTIYF. The chain has TRBV19 and TRBJ1-3; D is undetermined. Germline CDR1 is LNHDA and CDR2 is SQIVND (reference sequence). The V gene lost 8 bases and the J gene lost 2 bases, with 7 bases spanning the gap. This CDR3 contains 12 residues.

This chain uses TRBV6-5 with TRBJ1-2; D unclear. The germline V gene has CDR1 MNHEY and CDR2 SVGAGI. This CDR3 comprises 13 residues. The V gene lost 0 bases and the J gene lost 8 bases, with 10 bases spanning the gap. The CDR3 coding sequence is TGTGCCAGCAGTTACTCGATTTCGCGGGGCTACACCTTC. Residues: CASSYSISRGYTF.

V usage is TRBV19 and J usage is TRBJ2-3, with 7 bases aligning to TRBD1. The CDR3 extends over 15 amino acids. Germline V gene lookup returns CDR1 LNHDA and CDR2 SQIVND (reference sequence). The ends lost 5 bases at V and 10 bases at J; junction bases unmatched: 15. The CDR3 DNA follows: TGTGCCAGTAGTTCGACAGGGTCCGGTCTCCCGGCGCAGTATTTT. Residues: CASSSTGSGLPAQYF. The full variable domain, in which reference TRBV19 and TRBJ2-3 provide the parts outside the CDR3, is DGGITQSPKYLFRKEGQNVTLSCEQNLNHDAMYWYRQDPGQGLRLIYYSQIVNDFQKGDIAEGYSVSREKKESFPLTVTSAQKNPTAFYLCASSSTGSGLPAQYFGPGTRLTVL.

The chain recombines TRBV12-3 or TRBV12-4 with TRBJ1-2, with 7 bases fitting TRBD1. The V segment lost 3 bases and the J segment 8 bases; nucleotides outside the gene matches: 12. The CDR3 runs 15 residues. The CDR3 loop is CASSFTSGGAGGYTF. Here the CDR3 DNA reads TGTGCCAGCAGTTTCACTTCAGGGGGAGCGGGAGGCTACACCTTC.

This clonotype is a singleton in its sample. The DNA for the CDR3 is TGTGCCACCGGGACAGGGAGCACAGATACGCAGTATTTT. Its translation is CATGTGSTDTQYF. The gene calls are TRBV7-9 and TRBJ2-3; 9 bases fit TRBD1. CDR1 is SEHNR, CDR2 FQNEAQ, per germline (reference sequence). The CDR3 contains 13 residues. The V and J ends lost 10 bases and 0 bases, in that order; junction bases with no gene match: 2.

CDR3 sequence reads: CASSSQLGGEQFF. DNA for the CDR3: TGTGCCAGCAGCTCGCAGCTAGGAGGTGAGCAGTTCTTC. The V call is TRBV7-2, the J call TRBJ2-1; possibly TRBD2 for D (5 bases). The V gene lost 4 bases and the J gene lost 9 bases, with 13 bases spanning the gap. Germline V gives CDR1 SGHTA, CDR2 FQGNSA. CDR3 size: 13 residues.

Here the CDR3 DNA reads TGCAGCGTCAGGGATTACAACACCGGGGAGCTGTTTTTT. Its protein is CSVRDYNTGELFF. This chain connects TRBV29-1 to TRBJ2-2; TRBD1 might be the D (5 bases). Trimming left V 6 bases short and J 2 bases short, with 10 bases between. Germline assignment: CDR1 SQVTM and CDR2 ANQGSEA. The length of the CDR3 is 13 residues.

This clonotype was counted between two and nine times. CDR3: CSAKTGRETEAFF. The CDR3 DNA follows: TGCAGTGCTAAGACAGGACGGGAGACTGAAGCTTTCTTT. This chain joins TRBV20-1 and TRBJ1-1, with D tentatively TRBD1 (6 bases). CDR1 is DFQATT and CDR2 is SNEGSKA in the germline V gene (reference sequence). This CDR3 is 13 amino acids long. V was pared by 4 bases and J by 5 bases, with 14 bases between.

This chain joins TRBV11-2 and TRBJ2-3; TRBD2 is a possible D gene (6 bases). This CDR3 contains 16 residues. Trimming left V 5 bases short and J 7 bases short, with 22 bases between. Germline V gives CDR1 SGHAT, CDR2 FQNNGV. CDR3 sequence reads: CASSLSIPGLPYTQYF. CDR3 sequence (DNA): TGTGCCAGCAGCCTTAGTATACCGGGACTGCCCTATACGCAGTATTTT. The full variable domain, in which reference TRBV11-2 and TRBJ2-3 provide the parts outside the CDR3, is EAGVAQSPRYKIIEKRQSVAFWCNPISGHATLYWYQQILGQGPKLLIQFQNNGVVDDSQLPKDRFSAERLKGVDSTLKIQPAKLEDSAVYLCASSLSIPGLPYTQYFGPGTRLTVL.

The chain uses TRBV6-1 and TRBJ2-1, with D tentatively TRBD2 (6 bases). CDR3 size: 14 residues. Germline values: CDR1 MNHNS, CDR2 SASEGT. Between the trimmed V and J ends, which lost 8 bases and 5 bases, there was a span of 16 bases. CDR3 region: CASAGRGIDNEQFF. CDR3 nucleotides: TGTGCCAGCGCGGGACGAGGAATCGACAATGAGCAGTTCTTC.

This clonotype appeared a few times. This rearrangement joins TRBV29-1 to TRBJ1-2; TRBD1 matches 7 bases. V gave up 4 bases and J gave up 2 bases; unmatched junction bases: 4. This CDR3 spans 13 amino acids. CDR1 is SQVTM and CDR2 is ANQGSEA in the germline V gene. CDR3: CSVGQGGNYGYTF. CDR3 DNA sequence: TGCAGCGTTGGTCAGGGGGGGAACTATGGCTACACCTTC.

This clonotype was counted a few times. The CDR3 coding sequence is TGTGCCAGCAGCCCTCAGCGCCTAGAGCAGTACTTC. It specifies CASSPQRLEQYF. The chain couples TRBV7-6 to TRBJ2-7, with D uncertain. Per germline, CDR1 SGHVS and CDR2 FNYEAQ. CDR3 length equals 12 residues. With 5 bases removed from V and 7 bases from J, the gap between germline ends came to 12 bases. Based on the CDR3 plus reference TRBV7-6 and TRBJ2-7, the full variable domain is GAGVSQSPRYKVTKRGQDVALRCDPISGHVSLYWYRQALGQGPEFLTYFNYEAQQDKSGLPNDRFSAERPEGSISTLTIQRTEQRDSAMYRCASSPQRLEQYFGPGTRLTVT.

This chain connects TRBV19 to TRBJ2-1, with 7 bases fitting TRBD1. This CDR3 is built from 14 residues. Trimming removed 7 bases from V and 3 bases from J; junction bases left unmatched: 6. Germline values: CDR1 LNHDA, CDR2 SQIVND (reference sequence). Here the CDR3 DNA reads TGTGCCAGTATGTTGGGACAGAACTACAATGAGCAGTTCTTC. This gives the protein CASMLGQNYNEQFF.

This CDR3 reads CASSQGQGRPGYTF. The CDR3, as DNA: TGTGCCAGCAGCCAGGGACAGGGGAGGCCTGGCTACACCTTC. J is TRBJ1-2 and V is TRBV14; 10 nucleotides align to TRBD1. The trim removed 3 bases at V and 7 bases at J, leaving 5 bases unmatched. Germline values: CDR1 SGHDN, CDR2 FVKESK. CDR3 length: 14 residues.

J is TRBJ1-4 and V is TRBV30, with D possibly matching TRBD1 (5 bases). Germline-derived CDR1 and CDR2 are GTSNPN and SVGIG (reference sequence). The ends were cut back, 3 bases at V and 8 bases at J, with 16 bases in the middle. This CDR3 spans 14 amino acids. In DNA, the CDR3 is TGTGCCTGGAGGTTAAGAGGGCAGGGCGAAAAACTGTTTTTT. Residues: CAWRLRGQGEKLFF.

The J gene is TRBJ2-1, the V gene TRBV6-1; 7 bases fit TRBD2. Looked up from germline, CDR1 is MNHNS and CDR2 is SASEGT. CDR3 size: 15 residues. The J segment lost 8 bases and the V segment lost 6 bases, leaving 13 bases of the junction unmatched. The CDR3 nucleotides are TGTGCCAGCAGGGATGGGGGAGGGCGTTGGGATGAGCAGTTCTTC. The encoded protein is CASRDGGGRWDEQFF.

About this clonotype: Germline is not matched at one junction end, which may reflect a read error. The gene calls are TRBV29-1 and TRBJ2-1; the match to TRBD2 covers 12 bases. CDR3 length: 12 amino acids. Germline V CDR1 and CDR2: SQVTM, ANQGSEA. Written as DNA, the CDR3 is TGCAGCGTTGGACTAGCGGGAGTCGCCCCACGTTTC. Protein: CSVGLAGVAPRF.

The table lists this clonotype with a few counts. J is TRBJ1-2 and V is TRBV10-3, with TRBD1 identical over 11 bases. This CDR3 has 14 residues. The germline CDR1 and CDR2 sequences are ENHRY and SYGVKD. The V segment lost 10 bases and the J segment 3 bases; nucleotides outside the gene matches: 7. The CDR3 sequence: CATAPGQGDYGYTF. The DNA of the CDR3 is TGTGCCACCGCTCCGGGACAGGGGGACTATGGCTACACCTTC.

This clonotype was detected a few times. The chain combines TRBV6-5 with TRBJ1-3; TRBD1 is a possible D gene (5 bases). Per the germline V gene, CDR1 is MNHEY and CDR2 is SVGAGI. The germline V and J ends were trimmed by 5 bases and 5 bases, with 13 bases remaining between them. CDR3 size: 14 residues. CDR3 protein: CASSPRQSRNTIYF. CDR3 DNA sequence: TGTGCCAGCAGTCCGCGACAGTCGCGAAACACCATATATTTT.

The chain is built from TRBV19 and TRBJ2-1, with 7 nucleotides matching TRBD2. Per the germline V gene, CDR1 is LNHDA and CDR2 is SQIVND (reference sequence). V shed 3 bases and J 0 bases; nucleotides not matched to a gene: 5. The CDR3 has 16 residues. CDR3 coding DNA: TGTGCCAGTAGTATGATATCGGGGGGCTCCTACAATGAGCAGTTCTTC. This encodes CASSMISGGSYNEQFF.

The rearrangement uses TRBV7-6 and TRBJ2-1, with 7 bases matching TRBD1. The germline CDR1 and CDR2 sequences are SGHVS and FNYEAQ. The CDR3 has 15 amino acids. The junction had 13 bases not matched to a gene; V was cut back by 5 bases and J by 9 bases. The CDR3 loop is CASSLGTVLRSEQFF. DNA for the CDR3: TGTGCCAGCAGCCTCGGGACAGTTTTAAGAAGTGAGCAGTTCTTC.

This chain joins TRBV24-1 and TRBJ1-5; maybe TRBD1 (6 bases). Trimming removed 0 bases at V and 4 bases at J, with 18 bases between. Germline V lookup: CDR1 KGHDR, CDR2 SFDVKD. This CDR3 contains 18 residues. The CDR3 sequence: CATSDLPQTGELNQPQHF. The CDR3 DNA is TGTGCCACCAGTGATTTGCCTCAGACAGGCGAATTAAATCAGCCCCAGCATTTT.

This clonotype turned up a few times. The chain uses TRBV7-9 and TRBJ1-1; D gene uncertain. V shed 5 bases and J shed 0 bases, with 7 bases lying between them. Germline V CDR1 and CDR2: SEHNR, FQNEAQ (reference sequence). The CDR3 is 13 residues long. CDR3 region: CASSLQLNTEAFF. The CDR3 DNA reads as TGTGCCAGCAGCCTACAGCTGAACACTGAAGCTTTCTTT.

This clonotype was counted between two and nine times. The chain is built from TRBV6-6 and TRBJ1-2; tentatively, D is TRBD1 (5 bases). Germline loops: CDR1 MNHNY, CDR2 SVGAGI (reference sequence). The CDR3 has 13 residues. V gave up 2 bases and J gave up 2 bases, with 6 bases separating them. Written as DNA, the CDR3 is TGTGCCAGCAGTTACGGGGGAAACTATGGCTACACCTTC. As protein: CASSYGGNYGYTF.

The chain joins TRBV18 to TRBJ2-1; 11 bases are a match to TRBD1. The CDR3 is made up of 16 amino acids. The V and J ends lost 0 bases and 5 bases, in that order; junction bases with no gene match: 3. Germline V CDR1 and CDR2: KGHSH, LQKENI. CDR3: CASSPPGQGGHNEQFF. In DNA, the CDR3 is TGTGCCAGCTCACCACCGGGACAGGGGGGCCACAATGAGCAGTTCTTC.

V gene TRBV6-4 combines with J gene TRBJ1-1, with 8 bases lining up with TRBD1. Germline loops: CDR1 MRHNA, CDR2 SNTAGT. The CDR3 is made up of 13 amino acids. After removal of 7 bases from V and 1 base from J, the junction contained 2 bases not matched to a gene. CDR3 DNA sequence: TGTGCCAGCACCGGGACAGGGAACACTGAAGCTTTCTTT. Residues: CASTGTGNTEAFF.

This rearrangement joins TRBV4-1 to TRBJ2-2, with D possibly matching TRBD1 (5 bases). Germline-derived CDR1 and CDR2 are MGHRA and YSYEKL. The CDR3 is made up of 17 amino acids. V was shortened by 2 bases and J by 1 base, with 14 bases between the two germline ends. The CDR3 sequence: CASSQTPPDRNTGELFF. The CDR3 bases are TGCGCCAGCAGCCAAACTCCCCCCGACAGGAACACCGGGGAGCTGTTTTTT.